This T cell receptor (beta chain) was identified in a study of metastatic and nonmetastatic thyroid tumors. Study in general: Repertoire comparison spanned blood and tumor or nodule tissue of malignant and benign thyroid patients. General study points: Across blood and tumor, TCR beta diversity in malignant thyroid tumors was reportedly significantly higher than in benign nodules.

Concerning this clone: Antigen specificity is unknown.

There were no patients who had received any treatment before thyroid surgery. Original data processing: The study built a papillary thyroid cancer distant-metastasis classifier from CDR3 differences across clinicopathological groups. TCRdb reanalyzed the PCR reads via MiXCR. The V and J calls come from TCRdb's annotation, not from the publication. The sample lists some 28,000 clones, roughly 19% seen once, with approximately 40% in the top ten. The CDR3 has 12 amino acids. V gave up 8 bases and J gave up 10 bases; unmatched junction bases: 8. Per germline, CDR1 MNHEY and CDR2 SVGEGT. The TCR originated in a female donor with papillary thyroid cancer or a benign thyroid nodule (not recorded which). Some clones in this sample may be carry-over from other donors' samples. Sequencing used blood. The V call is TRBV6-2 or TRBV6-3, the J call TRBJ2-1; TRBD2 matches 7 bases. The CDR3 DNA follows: TGTGCCAGCGGGGGGGGAAGGAGAGAGCAGTTCTTC. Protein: CASGGGRREQFF.